This T cell receptor (beta chain) stems from a study of CD8 T cells in ankylosing spondylitis. TCRdb reanalysed the 5' RACE reads using MiXCR and keeps one entry per CDR3 protein. The sample includes about 140,000 distinct CDR3 sequences, 7.3% of them seen just once. The germline V gene has CDR1 DFQATT and CDR2 SNEGSKA (reference sequence). The CDR3 runs to 14 residues. With 6 bases removed from V and 1 base from J, the gap between germline ends came to 15 bases. This clonotype was counted between two and nine times. The receptor's source is a female donor with ankylosing spondylitis or in good health (not recorded which). The source material was blood, either unsorted or a sorted T cell fraction (not recorded which). The rearrangement uses TRBV20-1 and TRBJ1-1; a weak D match, TRBD1 (6 bases). This CDR3 is CSALRGGGNTEAFF. As DNA, the CDR3 is TGCAGTGCGTTACGAGGGGGAGGGAACACTGAAGCTTTCTTT.